The text below deals with one T cell receptor beta chain. This clonotype was recorded at least ten times. Its antigen is currently not known. Per-nucleotide qualities are absent, and no much larger clonotype sits a single base away. The TCR beta CDR3 regions were amplified from RNA transcripts. The TCR CDR3 was subjected to a first round of RT-PCR using the HTBI primer set and the Qiagen OneStep RT-PCR kit. Libraries were constructed in a second round of multiplex PCR, after which size selection and purification were performed. Libraries were sequenced paired-end with 100 bp reads on an Illumina HiSeq2000. From the authors' description of their analysis: Raw data were processed with SOAPnuke, discarding reads with adapters, uncalled bases, mean Phred below 15, or no exact constant-primer or identifier match. COPE v1.2.5 was used to merge high-quality paired reads, and clonotypes were defined as unique nucleotide sequences. Clonotypes were aligned to IMGT TRBV, TRBD and TRBJ reference segments using MiTCR v1.1. The analysis included only V-J combinations with a frequency above 0.0001, which together covered over 98% of the repertoires. The TCS score was defined as the ratio of F50 (clonal expansion) to E x V (chaos), calculated using BLOSUM62-based TCRdist between CDR3 peptides within each V-J. Welch's t-statistics and random forest reduced some 510 V-J features to fewer than 15, which were used in a naive Bayes classifier (R e1071). The public reads were reprocessed in TCRdb via fastp at Q25 and MiXCR, keeping in-frame beta chains. Each CDR3 protein gets just one entry, which takes the most common genes and DNA from the rows behind it. TCRdb, rather than the study authors, made the V and J calls. The sample data list roughly 530,000 distinct CDR3 sequences, and more than 15% of these were observed just once. The ten largest clones capture approximately 15% of the sample.

Moderately to severely active disease, a Clinical Activity Score of at least 3, a NOSPECS grade of at least 4, and a duration under 3 months were present in ophthalmopathy patients. The study excluded patients with uncontrolled infections, other autoimmune diseases, pregnancy or lactation. Diagnoses relied on clinical symptoms, serum thyroxine and TRAb, thyroid ultrasound and orbital computed tomography. Ficoll-Paque density gradient centrifugation was used to isolate PBMCs from approximately 10 ml of fresh peripheral blood. Total RNA was extracted using Trizol reagent, and RNA quality was assessed on an Agilent 2100 Bioanalyzer. The V end loses 7 bases and the J end loses 1 base, and a stretch of 14 bases separates them. CDR1 and CDR2 are drawn from the germline V gene (reference sequence): DFQATT, SNEGSKA. CDR3 length: 15 amino acids, cysteine to phenylalanine. Only the CDR3 DNA is retained, 45 bases long and in frame from the first base.

The entry originates in a study of T cells in Graves' hyperthyroidism and ophthalmopathy (dated by TCRdb to between 2019 and 2020). Regarding the research as a whole: Peripheral blood samples were taken at the time of initial diagnosis, prior to any treatment. Whether ophthalmopathy could be predicted prospectively was tested in an independent validation cohort made up of under 20 hyperthyroidism patients plus 17 patients who later progressed to ophthalmopathy. For training and testing, the 80 to 100 patients in the discovery cohort were randomly divided in a 7:3 ratio. TCR Vbeta CDR3 sequencing of around 130 peripheral blood samples (fewer than 45 ophthalmopathy, under 80 hyperthyroidism and about 17 progressor patients) is reported in the paper. In addition, the study compared T-cell repertoires in thyroid tissue and in blood from six Graves' hyperthyroidism patients. To identify TCR V-J signatures that set the groups apart, the researchers used a discovery cohort of 95 to 100 patients, made up of roughly 40 with Graves' ophthalmopathy and some 58 with stable Graves' hyperthyroidism. After sampling, hyperthyroidism patients received methimazole starting at 30 mg daily, and ophthalmopathy patients received high-dose intravenous methylprednisolone.

Study-wide findings and limitations: No statistical method was used to set the sample size in advance, and investigators knew the group allocation. During validation, the model predicted progression to ophthalmopathy a median of about 6.3 months ahead of onset, with roughly 65% sensitivity and about 72% specificity. Blood samples also contained most of the expanded thyroid clonotypes (frequency above 0.001), which suggests that blood repertoires may reflect thyroid immune responses. A 13 V-J signature model separated ophthalmopathy from stable hyperthyroidism, with nearly 90% sensitivity and 81.08% specificity in cross-validation and 80%/75% in testing.

The chain links TRBV20-1 with TRBJ2-6, with the identity of the D gene unclear. What was sequenced was blood. The clonotype originates from a woman aged 18-35 years with Graves' ophthalmopathy. The DNA sequence reads TGCAGTGTACTCCCAAGCCAATCTGGGGCCAACGTCCTGACTTTC. This encodes CSVLPSQSGANVLTF.